One and the same sample provided the 16 T cell receptor beta chains below, sequenced in a study of identical twins (dated by TCRdb to 2016 to 2018). Library preparation used 5' RACE. The instrument given in TCRdb is Illumina HiSeq 2000. The public sequencing data were trimmed at Q25 with fastp and processed into clonotypes with MiXCR by TCRdb, which kept only in-frame beta chains. CDR3 protein duplicates are merged, each entry listing the most common genes and DNA. This sample comprises roughly 290,000 distinct CDR3 sequences, 7.5% to 9.5% of them detected only once. The top ten clones comprise 5.5% to 9% of the sample. These same records also appear under a second study, on yellow fever vaccine responses in identical twins.

Specimen: CD8+ T cells sorted from blood. The receptors come from a woman between 18 and 29 years old in good health.

This clonotype was recorded many times. The V and J genes are TRBV6-1 and TRBJ1-6; 10 bases are shared with TRBD1. This CDR3 contains 15 residues. Germline assignment: CDR1 MNHNS and CDR2 SASEGT. With V trimmed by 8 bases and J by 7 bases, 8 bases remained unmatched. For the CDR3, the DNA is TGTGCCAGCCGGGAGGGGACAGGGGAAAATTCACCCCTCCACTTT. Protein: CASREGTGENSPLHF.

This clonotype appeared a few times. This chain links TRBV7-3 with TRBJ2-1; no reliable D call. Trimming stripped 3 bases from V and 4 bases from J, with 7 bases between. CDR3 length: 13 residues. Germline CDR1 is SGHTA and CDR2 is FQGTGA. CDR3 amino acids: CASSFADYNEQFF. CDR3 bases: TGTGCCAGCAGCTTTGCAGATTACAATGAGCAGTTCTTC.

The chain employs TRBV6-1 and TRBJ2-3, with TRBD2 as a possible D gene (7 bases). Germline V gene lookup returns CDR1 MNHNS and CDR2 SASEGT. V lost 6 bases to trimming and J lost 1 base, with 14 bases between them. CDR3 length: 15 amino acids. DNA of the CDR3: TGTGCCAGCAGCCAAGGGGGGGCTGGCACAGATACGCAGTATTTT. Residues: CASSQGGAGTDTQYF.

In this sample, this clonotype turned up a few times. Here the CDR3 reads CASSAGTGEQYF. The CDR3 DNA follows: TGTGCCAGCAGTGCCGGGACAGGCGAGCAGTACTTC. The chain couples TRBV6-1 to TRBJ2-7; TRBD1 agrees at 8 bases. The length of the CDR3 is 12 residues. V gave up 4 bases and J gave up 6 bases; unmatched junction bases: 2. The germline CDR1 and CDR2 sequences are MNHNS and SASEGT.

The V gene is TRBV5-1, the J gene TRBJ1-6; perhaps TRBD1 as D (6 bases). Trimming left V 0 bases short and J 8 bases short, with 18 bases between. CDR1 and CDR2 (germline): SGHRS, YFSETQ. CDR3 length equals 17 residues. The CDR3 bases are TGCGCCAGCAGCTTGGCTGATGGCTTATCAGGGGATTCACCCCTCCACTTT. Residues: CASSLADGLSGDSPLHF.

This chain uses TRBV5-1 with TRBJ2-5, with TRBD2 matching over 16 bases. Germline-derived CDR1 and CDR2 are SGHRS and YFSETQ. The V gene end was trimmed by 4 bases and the J gene end by 4 bases; junction bases not matched to a gene: 7. The CDR3 length is 17 residues. The CDR3 protein is CASSDGTSGRAGETQYF. The CDR3, as DNA: TGCGCCAGCAGCGACGGGACTAGCGGGAGGGCCGGAGAGACCCAGTACTTC.

This clonotype has a count of ten or more. The rearrangement uses TRBV20-1 and TRBJ1-1; a possible D gene is TRBD1 (6 bases). The CDR3 is made up of 15 amino acids. The ends were cut back, 0 bases at V and 4 bases at J, with 15 bases in the middle. The germline gives CDR1 DFQATT, CDR2 SNEGSKA (reference sequence). The CDR3 DNA is TGCAGTGCTAGAGATGTGGGCCAGGGGTTCACTGAAGCTTTCTTT. It specifies CSARDVGQGFTEAFF.

The chain links TRBV27 to TRBJ2-7, with D possibly being TRBD1 (5 bases). The CDR3 covers 13 residues. The germline CDR1 and CDR2 sequences are MNHEY and SMNVEV (reference sequence). Trimming took 6 bases from V and 6 from J, leaving 15 bases between them. DNA of the CDR3: TGTGCCAGCAGCAAAATAGAAGACAGCGAGCAGTACTTC. Its translation: CASSKIEDSEQYF.

This sequence joins TRBV6-5 and TRBJ2-3, with unresolved D. The CDR3 sequence is 14 residues long. Germline CDR1 is MNHEY and CDR2 is SVGAGI. The ends were cut back, 4 bases at V and 0 bases at J, with 8 bases in the middle. Here the CDR3 reads CASSFHLSTDTQYF. The CDR3 bases are TGTGCCAGCAGTTTCCACCTGAGCACAGATACGCAGTATTTT.

This chain joins TRBV4-2 and TRBJ2-1; 14 bases agree with TRBD2. Losses at the gene ends were 3 bases for V and 5 bases for J; bases not matched to a gene: 18. Germline V gene data show CDR1 as LGHNA and CDR2 as YNFKEQ. This CDR3 spans 21 amino acids. The CDR3 DNA is TGTGCCAGCAGCCATCGACCGGGGGGACTAGCGGGGGACGCCCTTAACAATGAGCAGTTCTTC. It encodes CASSHRPGGLAGDALNNEQFF.

The gene calls are TRBV5-1 and TRBJ2-1, with D possibly TRBD2 on 6 matching bases. V was cut by 1 base and J by 7 bases, with 15 bases left in between. Germline V lookup: CDR1 SGHRS, CDR2 YFSETQ. CDR3 length equals 15 residues. The CDR3 protein is CASSLISGSPNEQFF. The CDR3 region has the DNA TGCGCCAGCAGCTTGATTAGCGGTTCCCCGAATGAGCAGTTCTTC.

The gene calls are TRBV3-1 and TRBJ2-7, with D perhaps matching TRBD1 (7 bases). There are 14 residues in the CDR3. With 4 bases removed from V and 3 bases from J, the gap between germline ends came to 13 bases. Germline V gene data show CDR1 as LGHDT and CDR2 as YNNKEL (reference sequence). CDR3 amino acids: CASSPAGGYYEQYF. The CDR3 region has the DNA TGTGCCAGCAGCCCAGCAGGGGGGTACTACGAGCAGTACTTC.

This clonotype was counted between two and nine times. The chain joins TRBV28 to TRBJ2-7; a weak D match, TRBD2 (6 bases). V lost 2 bases to trimming and J lost 6 bases, with 11 bases between them. CDR1 is MDHEN and CDR2 is SYDVKM in the germline V gene. This CDR3 region has 13 residues. As DNA, the CDR3 is TGTGCCAGCAGTTTAGGCGGGACTGGCGAGCAGTACTTC. Translating gives CASSLGGTGEQYF.

This clonotype occurred many times. The J gene is TRBJ2-3, the V gene TRBV20-1, with D maybe TRBD2 (6 bases). In germline, CDR1 is DFQATT, CDR2 SNEGSKA (reference sequence). There are 15 residues in the CDR3. V gave up 0 bases and J gave up 0 bases, with 10 bases separating them. DNA for the CDR3: TGCAGTGCTAGAGATCAAAGCGGGAGCACAGATACGCAGTATTTT. Protein sequence: CSARDQSGSTDTQYF.

This clonotype was seen a few times. The chain links TRBV19 to TRBJ2-7, with D uncertain. Per germline, CDR1 LNHDA and CDR2 SQIVND (reference sequence). V was clipped by 0 bases and J by 1 base, with 10 bases between them. This CDR3 has 15 residues. CDR3 residues: CASSIEQSPSYEQYF. In DNA, the CDR3 is TGTGCCAGTAGTATAGAACAGAGCCCTTCCTACGAGCAGTACTTC.

This clonotype was seen ten or more times. The chain carries TRBV11-2 and TRBJ2-3; 11 bases line up with TRBD2. The CDR3 runs to 17 residues. The V gene's germline CDR1 is SGHAT and CDR2 FQNNGV. V lost 0 bases and J lost 5; bases outside the gene matches: 7. The CDR3 loop is CASSLDPGLAARDTQYF. The CDR3 DNA reads TGTGCCAGCAGCTTAGATCCGGGACTAGCGGCGCGAGATACGCAGTATTTT.